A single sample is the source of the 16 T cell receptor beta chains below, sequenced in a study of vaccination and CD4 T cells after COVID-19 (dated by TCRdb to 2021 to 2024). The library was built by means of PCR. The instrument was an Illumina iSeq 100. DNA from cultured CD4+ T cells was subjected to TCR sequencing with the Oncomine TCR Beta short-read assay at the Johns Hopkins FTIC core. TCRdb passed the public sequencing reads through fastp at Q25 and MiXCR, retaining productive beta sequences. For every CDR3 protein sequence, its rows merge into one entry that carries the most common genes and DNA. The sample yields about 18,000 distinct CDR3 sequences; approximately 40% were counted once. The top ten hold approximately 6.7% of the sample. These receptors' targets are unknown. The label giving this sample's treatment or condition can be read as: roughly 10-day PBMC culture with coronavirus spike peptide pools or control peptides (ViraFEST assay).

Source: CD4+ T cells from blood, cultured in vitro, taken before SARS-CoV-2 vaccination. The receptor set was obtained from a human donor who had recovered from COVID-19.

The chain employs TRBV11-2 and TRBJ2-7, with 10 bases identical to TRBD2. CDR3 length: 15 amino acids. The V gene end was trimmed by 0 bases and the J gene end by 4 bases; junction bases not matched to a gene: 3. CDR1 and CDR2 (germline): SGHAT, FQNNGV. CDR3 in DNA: TGTGCCAGCAGCTTAGAACTAGCGGGATCGTACGAGCAGTACTTC. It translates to CASSLELAGSYEQYF.

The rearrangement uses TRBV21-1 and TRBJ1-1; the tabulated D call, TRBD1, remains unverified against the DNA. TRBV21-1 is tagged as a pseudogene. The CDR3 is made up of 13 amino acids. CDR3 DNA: TGTGCCAGCAGGAAACACGGCGGGGGCAAGGCTTTCTTT. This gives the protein CASRKHGGGKAFF.

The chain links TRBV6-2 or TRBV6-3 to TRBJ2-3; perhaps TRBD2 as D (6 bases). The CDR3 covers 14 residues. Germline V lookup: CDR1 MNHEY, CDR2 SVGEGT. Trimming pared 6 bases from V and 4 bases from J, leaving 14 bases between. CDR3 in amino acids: CASSPGRSADTQYF. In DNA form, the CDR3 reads TGTGCCAGCAGCCCCGGGAGATCGGCAGATACGCAGTATTTT.

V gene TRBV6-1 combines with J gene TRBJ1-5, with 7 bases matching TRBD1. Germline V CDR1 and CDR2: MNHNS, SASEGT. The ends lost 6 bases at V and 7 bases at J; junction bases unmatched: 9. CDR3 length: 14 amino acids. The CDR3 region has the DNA TGTGCCAGCAGCCCAAGGGGGCGTGAGCAGCCCCAGCATTTT. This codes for CASSPRGREQPQHF.

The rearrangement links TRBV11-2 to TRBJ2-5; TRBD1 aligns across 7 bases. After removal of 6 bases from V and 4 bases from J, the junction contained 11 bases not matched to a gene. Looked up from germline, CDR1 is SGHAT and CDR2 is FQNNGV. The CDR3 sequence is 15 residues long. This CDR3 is CASSKGTVLRETQYF. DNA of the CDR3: TGTGCCAGCAGTAAAGGGACAGTGTTGCGAGAGACCCAGTACTTC.

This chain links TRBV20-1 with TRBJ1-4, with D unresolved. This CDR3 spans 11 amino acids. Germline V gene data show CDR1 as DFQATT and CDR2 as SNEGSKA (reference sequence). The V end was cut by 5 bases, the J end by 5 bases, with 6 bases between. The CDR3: CSAGVNEKLFF. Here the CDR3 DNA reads TGCAGTGCTGGGGTAAATGAAAAACTGTTTTTT.

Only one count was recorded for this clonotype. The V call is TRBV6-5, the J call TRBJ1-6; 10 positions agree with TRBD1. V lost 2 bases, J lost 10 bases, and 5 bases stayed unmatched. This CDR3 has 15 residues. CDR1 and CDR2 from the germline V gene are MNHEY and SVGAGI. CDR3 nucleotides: TGTGCCAGCAGTTACGCCGGGGACAGGGGATCACCCCTCCACTTT. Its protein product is CASSYAGDRGSPLHF.

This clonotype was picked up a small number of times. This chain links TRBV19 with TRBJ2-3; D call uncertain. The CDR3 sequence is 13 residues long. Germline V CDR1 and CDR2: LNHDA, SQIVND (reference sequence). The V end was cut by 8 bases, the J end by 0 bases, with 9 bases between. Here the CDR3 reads CASGTTSTDTQYF. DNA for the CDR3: TGTGCCAGTGGAACTACTAGCACAGATACGCAGTATTTT. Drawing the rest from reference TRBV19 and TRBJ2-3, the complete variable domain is DGGITQSPKYLFRKEGQNVTLSCEQNLNHDAMYWYRQDPGQGLRLIYYSQIVNDFQKGDIAEGYSVSREKKESFPLTVTSAQKNPTAFYLCASGTTSTDTQYFGPGTRLTVL.

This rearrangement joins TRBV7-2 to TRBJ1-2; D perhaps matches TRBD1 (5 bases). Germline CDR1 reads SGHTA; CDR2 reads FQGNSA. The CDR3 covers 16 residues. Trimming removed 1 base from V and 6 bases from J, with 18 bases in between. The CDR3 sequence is CASSLDRTGGRDGYTF. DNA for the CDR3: TGTGCCAGCAGCTTAGACAGGACCGGGGGAAGAGATGGCTACACCTTC.

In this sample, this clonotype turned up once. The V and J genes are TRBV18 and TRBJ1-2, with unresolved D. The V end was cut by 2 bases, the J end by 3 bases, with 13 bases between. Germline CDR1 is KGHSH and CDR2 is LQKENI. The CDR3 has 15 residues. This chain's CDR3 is CASSPDTAMDYGYTF. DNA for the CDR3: TGTGCCAGCTCACCAGACACGGCCATGGACTATGGCTACACCTTC.

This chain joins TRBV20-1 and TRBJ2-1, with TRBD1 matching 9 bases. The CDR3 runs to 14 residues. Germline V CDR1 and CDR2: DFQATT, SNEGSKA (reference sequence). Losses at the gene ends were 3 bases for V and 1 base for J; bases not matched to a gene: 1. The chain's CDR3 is CSASGQGSYNEQFF. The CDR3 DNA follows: TGCAGTGCTAGTGGACAGGGGTCCTACAATGAGCAGTTCTTC.

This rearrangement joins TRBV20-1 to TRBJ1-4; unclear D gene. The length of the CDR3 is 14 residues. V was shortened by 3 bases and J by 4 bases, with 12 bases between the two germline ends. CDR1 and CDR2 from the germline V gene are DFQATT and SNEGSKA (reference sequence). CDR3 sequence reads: CSASAGLFNEKLFF. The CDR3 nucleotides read TGCAGTGCTAGTGCAGGACTGTTTAATGAAAAACTGTTTTTT.

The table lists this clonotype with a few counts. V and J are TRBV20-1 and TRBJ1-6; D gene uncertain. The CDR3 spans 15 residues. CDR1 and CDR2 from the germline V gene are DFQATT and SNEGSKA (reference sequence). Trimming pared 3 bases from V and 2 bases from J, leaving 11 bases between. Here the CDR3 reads CSARGDTPYNSPLHF. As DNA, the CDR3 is TGCAGTGCTAGGGGAGACACCCCCTATAATTCACCCCTCCACTTT.

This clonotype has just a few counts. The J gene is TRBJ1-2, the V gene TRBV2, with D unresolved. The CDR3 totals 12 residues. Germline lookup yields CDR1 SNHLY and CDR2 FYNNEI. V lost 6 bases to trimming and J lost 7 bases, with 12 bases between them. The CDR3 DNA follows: TGTGCCAGCAGGGTCCGGGCGGGTGGCTACACCTTC. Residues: CASRVRAGGYTF.

The chain's CDR3 is CASSQVVRGLGNTIYF. The CDR3 DNA follows: TGCGCCAGCAGCCAAGTCGTCCGGGGGCTTGGAAACACCATATATTTT. The chain joins TRBV4-3 to TRBJ1-3; D possibly corresponds to TRBD1 (6 bases). CDR1 LGHNA and CDR2 YSLEER come from the germline V gene. V lost 1 base to trimming and J lost 3 bases, with 13 bases between them. The CDR3 spans 16 residues.

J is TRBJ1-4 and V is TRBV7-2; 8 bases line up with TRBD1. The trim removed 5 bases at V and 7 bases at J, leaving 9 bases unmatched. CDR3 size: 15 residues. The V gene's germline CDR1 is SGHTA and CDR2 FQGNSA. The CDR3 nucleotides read TGTGCCAGCAGCACCCCCGGGACAGGAGCTGAAAAACTGTTTTTT. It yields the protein CASSTPGTGAEKLFF. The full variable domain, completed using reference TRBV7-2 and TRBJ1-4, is GAGVSQSPSNKVTEKGKDVELRCDPISGHTALYWYRQSLGQGLEFLIYFQGNSAPDKSGLPSDRFSAERTGGSVSTLTIQRTQQEDSAVYLCASSTPGTGAEKLFFGSGTQLSVL.